These 27 T cell receptor beta chains were sequenced from one sample in a study of Ad26.COV2.S vaccination and SARS-CoV-2 variants. Treatment described: about 20 received Ad26.COV2.S at low or high dose, single or two shots; 5 received placebo; per-sample allocation not given. Sampling took place 63 days after the first vaccine or placebo injection. Repertoires were generated with immunoSEQ multiplex PCR, while TCRdb's copy carries only in-frame clones and drops some. The sample records roughly 680,000 clones, 89% being singletons. Source: peripheral blood, taken in a trial of Ad26.COV2.S vaccine versus placebo. The receptors come from a person aged 18 to 59 who received the Ad26.COV2.S COVID-19 vaccine or a placebo.

The chain carries TRBV6-5 and TRBJ2-5; D uncertain. From germline, CDR1 is MNHEY and CDR2 SVGAGI. The V and J ends lost 4 bases and 9 bases respectively, with 12 bases between them. This CDR3 has 12 residues. CDR3 sequence (DNA): TGTGCCAGCAGTTCAAGGGCACGGCCCCAGTACTTC. It is translated as CASSSRARPQYF.

J is TRBJ2-5 and V is TRBV10-3, with 11 bases that match TRBD2. The germline V gene has CDR1 ENHRY and CDR2 SYGVKD. The length of the CDR3 is 14 residues. After removal of 7 bases from V and 3 bases from J, the junction contained 4 bases not matched to a gene. The CDR3, as DNA: TGTGCCATCACGGGTAGCGGGAGGGAAGAGACCCAGTACTTC. Translating gives CAITGSGREETQYF.

The rearrangement joins TRBV27 to TRBJ2-5; no firm D call. V lost 0 bases and J lost 0, with 11 bases in between. Germline V gene data show CDR1 as MNHEY and CDR2 as SMNVEV (reference sequence). This CDR3 has 16 amino acids. CDR3 loop: CASSLSPWAYQETQYF. The CDR3, as DNA: TGTGCCAGCAGTTTATCGCCCTGGGCGTACCAAGAGACCCAGTACTTC.

The chain employs TRBV19 and TRBJ2-5; 7 bases are a match to TRBD2. V was clipped by 2 bases and J by 2 bases; unmatched bases: 5. The CDR3 is 15 residues long. Germline V lookup: CDR1 LNHDA, CDR2 SQIVND (reference sequence). The CDR3 DNA follows: TGTGCCAGTAGTATATGGTCTAGCGGACAAGAGACCCAGTACTTC. It codes for CASSIWSSGQETQYF.

The chain is built from TRBV10-3 and TRBJ2-3, with TRBD1 matching 7 bases. Germline trimming cut 7 bases from V and 4 bases from J; bases unmatched to any gene: 17. Germline CDR1 and CDR2: ENHRY and SYGVKD. This CDR3 is 17 amino acids long. The CDR3 bases are TGTGCCATCAACAGCCCCACAGGGGAACGGGGTGCAGATACGCAGTATTTT. Translated, it gives CAINSPTGERGADTQYF.

The genes are TRBV27 and TRBJ2-3; 7 positions match TRBD2. Germline V CDR1 and CDR2: MNHEY, SMNVEV (reference sequence). The CDR3 spans 17 residues. V shed 4 bases, J shed 2 bases, and the junction held 12 bases outside the gene matches. CDR3 in DNA: TGTGCCAGCAGTTCCTTTCCGGGGGGTTTCTACACAGATACGCAGTATTTT. Translation gives CASSSFPGGFYTDTQYF.

The chain joins TRBV10-3 to TRBJ2-7; the D gene could be TRBD1 or TRBD2 (5 bases each). There are 14 residues in the CDR3. Germline V gene sequence: CDR1 ENHRY, CDR2 SYGVKD. Deletions cut 5 bases from V and 3 bases from J, with 14 bases between. CDR3 protein: CAISPGTTGYEQYF. The CDR3 coding sequence is TGTGCCATCAGTCCCGGGACGACCGGCTACGAGCAGTACTTC.

The gene calls are TRBV4-3 and TRBJ1-5; D perhaps matches TRBD1 (5 bases). Germline CDR1 and CDR2: LGHNA and YSLEER. The CDR3 is 16 residues long. V lost 0 bases and J 0 bases, leaving 9 bases between the germline ends. The DNA of the CDR3 is TGCGCCAGCAGCCAAGACAGGGCCTATAGCAATCAGCCCCAGCATTTT. Amino acid sequence: CASSQDRAYSNQPQHF.

V is TRBV10-1 and J is TRBJ2-2, with D maybe TRBD2 (7 bases). Between the trimmed V and J ends, which lost 8 bases and 6 bases, there was a span of 19 bases. CDR3 length: 15 amino acids. Germline V lookup: CDR1 WNHNN, CDR2 SYGVQD (reference sequence). CDR3 coding DNA: TGCGCCAGCCCGAGGGGGGGGCGAAGTGCCGGGGAGCTGTTTTTT. Translating it yields CASPRGGRSAGELFF.

The chain couples TRBV11-2 to TRBJ1-5, with 8 bases aligning to TRBD1. The V segment lost 5 bases and the J segment 2 bases; nucleotides outside the gene matches: 5. Germline V gene lookup returns CDR1 SGHAT and CDR2 FQNNGV. The CDR3 runs to 15 residues. The CDR3 sequence is CASSLTGQGNQPQHF. The CDR3 region has the DNA TGTGCCAGCAGCCTAACGGGACAGGGCAATCAGCCCCAGCATTTT.

The rearrangement uses TRBV10-3 and TRBJ2-2, with TRBD1 as a possible D gene (6 bases). Per the germline V gene, CDR1 is ENHRY and CDR2 is SYGVKD. The CDR3 totals 15 residues. Trimming pared 11 bases from V and 2 bases from J, leaving 18 bases between. The CDR3 bases are TGTGCCGCCAACCCCTCGGACAGAAACACCGGGGAGCTGTTTTTT. Translating gives CAANPSDRNTGELFF.

This clone came up once. The V call is TRBV11-2, the J call TRBJ2-3; 12 positions agree with TRBD2. Losses at the gene ends were 8 bases for V and 11 bases for J; bases not matched to a gene: 11. The CDR3 has 14 residues. The germline gives CDR1 SGHAT, CDR2 FQNNGV. CDR3: CASGRTSGTDEQYF. The CDR3 DNA reads TGTGCCAGCGGAAGGACTAGCGGGACCGATGAGCAGTATTTT.

The genes are TRBV6-1 and TRBJ1-6; D remains unclear. CDR1 is MNHNS, CDR2 SASEGT, per germline. Deletions cut 1 base from V and 0 bases from J, with 7 bases between. This CDR3 comprises 16 residues. The CDR3 DNA follows: TGTGCCAGCAGTGAAGGAAGACTCTCCTATAATTCACCCCTCCACTTT. This encodes CASSEGRLSYNSPLHF.

The chain couples TRBV5-6 to TRBJ1-4; 8 bases line up with TRBD1. Per the germline V gene, CDR1 is SGHDT and CDR2 is YYEEEE. V trimming: 3 bases; J trimming: 0 bases; junction bases outside the gene matches: 4. The CDR3 loop spans 16 amino acids. This CDR3 reads CASSWGQVPTNEKLFF. The CDR3 nucleotides are TGTGCCAGCAGCTGGGGACAGGTGCCAACTAATGAAAAACTGTTTTTT.

The chain couples TRBV7-2 to TRBJ2-1; D may be TRBD2 (6 bases). V was pared by 3 bases and J by 9 bases, with 18 bases between. Germline CDR1 reads SGHTA; CDR2 reads FQGNSA. There are 15 residues in the CDR3. CDR3 in amino acids: CASSFLSEGRGEQFF. The CDR3 region has the DNA TGTGCCAGCAGCTTCCTTTCGGAGGGCCGCGGTGAGCAGTTCTTC.

The V gene is TRBV19, the J gene TRBJ1-6, with 9 bases matching TRBD1. Germline CDR1 and CDR2: LNHDA and SQIVND (reference sequence). This CDR3 is built from 15 residues. With 4 bases clipped from V and 7 bases from J, the junction kept 5 bases outside the gene matches. The CDR3 DNA follows: TGTGCCAGTAGTACAGGGACAGGGTTAAATTCACCCCTCCACTTT. It is translated as CASSTGTGLNSPLHF. The full variable domain, in which reference TRBV19 and TRBJ1-6 provide the parts outside the CDR3, is DGGITQSPKYLFRKEGQNVTLSCEQNLNHDAMYWYRQDPGQGLRLIYYSQIVNDFQKGDIAEGYSVSREKKESFPLTVTSAQKNPTAFYLCASSTGTGLNSPLHFGNGTRLTVT.

The sample holds a few counts of this clone. The chain joins TRBV5-1 to TRBJ2-1; 7 nucleotides align to TRBD2. V trimming: 4 bases; J trimming: 0 bases; junction bases outside the gene matches: 4. This CDR3 spans 15 amino acids. Germline CDR1 reads SGHRS; CDR2 reads YFSETQ. For the CDR3, the DNA is TGCGCCAGCAGCCTTGGACTAGACTCCTACAATGAGCAGTTCTTC. Its translation is CASSLGLDSYNEQFF.

This clone was recorded once. In the same sample, other DNA sequences code for this CDR3. V gene TRBV19 combines with J gene TRBJ2-6, with D perhaps TRBD1 (5 bases). Germline-derived CDR1 and CDR2 are LNHDA and SQIVND (reference sequence). CDR3 size: 15 residues. Trimming pared 4 bases from V and 0 bases from J, leaving 7 bases between. CDR3 sequence reads: CASSTDSSGANVLTF. CDR3 DNA: TGTGCCAGTAGTACAGACAGCTCTGGGGCCAACGTCCTGACTTTC. Variable domain in full (rest from reference TRBV19 and TRBJ2-6): DGGITQSPKYLFRKEGQNVTLSCEQNLNHDAMYWYRQDPGQGLRLIYYSQIVNDFQKGDIAEGYSVSREKKESFPLTVTSAQKNPTAFYLCASSTDSSGANVLTFGAGSRLTVL.

This chain connects TRBV30 to TRBJ1-6, with D tentatively TRBD1 (5 bases). In germline, CDR1 is GTSNPN, CDR2 SVGIG (reference sequence). The V gene lost 4 bases and the J gene lost 8 bases, with 9 bases spanning the gap. The CDR3 is 12 amino acids. The chain's CDR3 is CAWTWDDSPLHF. The CDR3 DNA follows: TGTGCCTGGACATGGGACGATTCACCCCTCCACTTT.

The V call is TRBV19, the J call TRBJ1-2, with D possibly TRBD1 on 6 matching bases. This CDR3 comprises 15 residues. Trimming cost V 3 bases and J 6 bases, with 17 bases left between them. The germline V gene encodes CDR1 LNHDA and CDR2 SQIVND (reference sequence). The CDR3 DNA reads as TGTGCCAGTAGTATCTGGACAGAGCGGTGGAATGGCTACACCTTC. Translating it yields CASSIWTERWNGYTF.

The rearrangement uses TRBV5-4 and TRBJ2-1; no reliable D call. The V gene lost 0 bases and the J gene lost 2 bases, with 6 bases spanning the gap. Per the germline V gene, CDR1 is SGHNT and CDR2 is YYREEE (reference sequence). This CDR3 has 14 amino acids. The CDR3: CASSLGQAYNEQFF. CDR3 sequence (DNA): TGTGCCAGCAGCTTGGGTCAAGCCTACAATGAGCAGTTCTTC.

The J gene is TRBJ1-1, the V gene TRBV10-3, with no clear D. The ends were cut back, 6 bases at V and 1 base at J, with 12 bases in the middle. The CDR3 has 14 residues. The germline V gene encodes CDR1 ENHRY and CDR2 SYGVKD. The CDR3 nucleotides are TGTGCCATCAGACCGGGCCTAGGGAACACTGAAGCTTTCTTT. It translates to CAIRPGLGNTEAFF.

The V gene is TRBV30, the J gene TRBJ2-2, with unresolved D. The CDR3 extends over 14 amino acids. Trimming took off 0 bases at V and 6 bases at J, with 11 bases between the two ends. Germline-derived CDR1 and CDR2 are GTSNPN and SVGIG (reference sequence). This chain's CDR3 is CAWSVYRKAGELFF. The CDR3 DNA follows: TGTGCCTGGAGTGTTTACCGGAAAGCCGGGGAGCTGTTTTTT. Full variable domain (remainder filled in from reference TRBV30 and TRBJ2-2): SQTIHQWPATLVQPVGSPLSLECTVEGTSNPNLYWYRQAAGRGLQLLFYSVGIGQISSEVPQNLSASRPQDRQFILSSKKLLLSDSGFYLCAWSVYRKAGELFFGEGSRLTVL.

The chain uses TRBV7-8 and TRBJ1-4; D remains unclear. Trimming removed 2 bases at V and 0 bases at J, with 10 bases between. The V gene's germline CDR1 is SGHVS and CDR2 FQNEAQ. CDR3 size: 16 residues. DNA for the CDR3: TGTGCCAGCAGCTTACAACGGCTTGCAACTAATGAAAAACTGTTTTTT. It is translated as CASSLQRLATNEKLFF. The full variable domain, with the rest looked up from reference TRBV7-8 and TRBJ1-4, is GAGVSQSPRYKVAKRGQDVALRCDPISGHVSLFWYQQALGQGPEFLTYFQNEAQLDKSGLPSDRFFAERPEGSVSTLKIQRTQQEDSAVYLCASSLQRLATNEKLFFGSGTQLSVL.

The chain employs TRBV30 and TRBJ2-7, with D possibly matching TRBD2 (5 bases). V was clipped by 2 bases and J by 6 bases, with 11 bases between them. The CDR3 runs 12 residues. CDR1 is GTSNPN, CDR2 SVGIG, per germline (reference sequence). The chain's CDR3 is CAWSPGWSEQYF. CDR3 sequence (DNA): TGTGCCTGGAGTCCGGGGTGGAGCGAGCAGTACTTC. Drawing the rest from reference TRBV30 and TRBJ2-7, the complete variable domain is SQTIHQWPATLVQPVGSPLSLECTVEGTSNPNLYWYRQAAGRGLQLLFYSVGIGQISSEVPQNLSASRPQDRQFILSSKKLLLSDSGFYLCAWSPGWSEQYFGPGTRLTVT.

This clone was picked up a small number of times. The J gene is TRBJ1-4, the V gene TRBV29-1, with TRBD1 matching over 12 bases. The CDR3 is 13 amino acids. V lost 3 bases to trimming and J lost 10 bases; unmatched junction nucleotides: 3. Germline V CDR1 and CDR2: SQVTM, ANQGSEA. The CDR3 is CSVDGTGGGKLFF. CDR3 sequence (DNA): TGCAGCGTTGATGGGACAGGGGGCGGAAAACTGTTTTTT.

CDR3 sequence reads: CASSFAKVTGELFF. CDR3 bases: TGTGCCAGCAGCTTCGCAAAGGTGACCGGGGAGCTGTTTTTT. The chain uses TRBV5-4 and TRBJ2-2, with D unclear. V was trimmed by 2 bases and J by 5 bases, leaving 10 bases between them. Germline CDR1 reads SGHNT; CDR2 reads YYREEE (reference sequence). CDR3 size: 14 residues.